Here is one T cell receptor (beta chain) with its context. Antigen: not known. The method was immunoSEQ multiplex PCR; TCRdb's version includes in-frame clones alone and lacks a portion of them. The sample holds some 30,000 clones, roughly four fifths seen once. The V and J ends lost 3 bases and 2 bases respectively, with 5 bases between them. The CDR3 is 13 amino acids. Germline lookup yields CDR1 SGDLS and CDR2 YYNGEE. This sample stems from a study of T cells in narcolepsy. Points from the study as a whole: Autoreactive HCRT-specific and TRIB2-specific clonotypes were marked in same-patient CSF-versus-blood CD4+ comparisons.

The chain recombines TRBV9 with TRBJ2-2; no firm D call. The receptor was derived from a human donor in good health. The source material was memory (CD45RA-) CD4+ T cells from blood. In DNA, the CDR3 is TGTGCCAGCAGCGGACACAACACCGGGGAGCTGTTTTTT. Translation: CASSGHNTGELFF.